The clone carrying this T cell receptor (beta chain) was seen ten or more times. Its antigen is undetermined. Trimming pared 0 bases from V and 4 bases from J, leaving 12 bases between. CDR3 size: 15 residues. CDR1 is MGHRA, CDR2 YSYEKL, per germline. This specimen comes from a study of CD8 T cells in ankylosing spondylitis. Broader study findings: Clones linked with disease were CD8+ and fairly uncommon in the peripheral blood. Reportedly, significant enrichment of disease-linked clones occurred in matched ankylosing spondylitis synovial fluid. Characteristic of ankylosing spondylitis blood, it appeared, was a TCR beta motif comprising about 8 highly homologous variants.

Libraries of TCR beta came from quantitative 5'-RACE with molecular barcodes. TCRdb redid the calling of the 5' RACE reads with MiXCR, one entry per CDR3 protein. Of about 210,000 distinct CDR3 sequences listed, approximately 7.3% are singletons. The rearrangement joins TRBV4-1 to TRBJ1-2, with no clear D. The sequence was collected from a male donor with ankylosing spondylitis. The sequenced sample consisted of blood, either unsorted or a sorted T cell fraction (not recorded which). CDR3 loop: CASSQDPGTLYGYTF. DNA for the CDR3: TGCGCCAGCAGCCAAGATCCCGGCACCCTCTATGGCTACACCTTC.